This T cell receptor beta chain was captured by sequencing in a study of CD8+CD57+ T cells in acquired aplastic anemia. As for the study in general: Mean DNA quantity obtained from sorted CD4+ and CD8+ cells was approximately 3 ug.

The length of the CDR3 is 14 residues. Germline CDR1 is SGHRS and CDR2 is YFSETQ. V lost 2 bases and J 3 bases, leaving 12 bases between the germline ends. Patients included in sequencing had previously demonstrated CD8+CD57+ cell expansion by flow cytometry. In all patients, the disease was severe acquired aplastic anemia. No patient had been given any therapy when blood was sampled. TCR beta VDJ and CDR3 profiling used genomic DNA as template. In TCRdb, the reads were re-called with MiXCR into one record per CDR3 protein. The sample lists around 290,000 distinct CDR3 sequences, 56% seen once, with roughly 1.3% in the top ten. This clonotype was counted only a few times.

This receptor was taken from a human donor with aplastic anemia. The genes are TRBV5-1 and TRBJ2-7; D is possibly TRBD1 (5 bases). Sequenced: sorted CD4+, CD8+, or CD8+CD57+ T cells (not recorded which) from PBMCs. CDR3 bases: TGCGCCAGCAGCTTACCAGGGAAAAGCTACGAGCAGTACTTC. This translates into CASSLPGKSYEQYF.